These 16 T cell receptor beta chains originate from one sample sequenced in a study of blood T cell repertoires in COVID-19. The protocol was immunoSEQ multiplex PCR, while the TCRdb copy is restricted to in-frame clones and leaves out a portion. The sample shows 85,000 to 120,000 clones, around 90% of them seen only once. The sample consisted of peripheral blood. The receptor set was obtained from a man between 18 and 35 years old with acute or convalescent COVID-19.

The chain combines TRBV9 with TRBJ2-7; 9 positions agree with TRBD1. V shed 0 bases, J shed 3 bases, and the junction held 4 bases outside the gene matches. CDR1 SGDLS and CDR2 YYNGEE come from the germline V gene. The CDR3 has 15 residues. The CDR3 region has the DNA TGTGCCAGCAGCGTAGAGGGGACAGGGAACTACGAGCAGTACTTC. It codes for CASSVEGTGNYEQYF.

The rearrangement links TRBV5-1 to TRBJ1-6; perhaps TRBD1 as D (5 bases). V lost 4 bases to trimming and J lost 9 bases, with 17 bases between them. This CDR3 spans 15 amino acids. Germline lookup yields CDR1 SGHRS and CDR2 YFSETQ. The CDR3 coding sequence is TGCGCCAGCAGCCCCGACGGGGGGGGAACTTCACCCCTCCACTTT. It codes for CASSPDGGGTSPLHF.

This clone was picked up one time. The chain links TRBV30 to TRBJ2-3; 12 bases match TRBD2. Germline CDR1 is GTSNPN and CDR2 is SVGIG (reference sequence). This CDR3 is built from 17 residues. V lost 1 base, J lost 2 bases, and 7 bases stayed unmatched. The CDR3 nucleotides read TGTGCCTGGAGTGCCCTTCGGACTAGCGGGGCCACAGATACGCAGTATTTT. As protein: CAWSALRTSGATDTQYF.

This chain links TRBV24-1 with TRBJ2-3, with 12 bases fitting TRBD2. This CDR3 is built from 20 residues. Germline V gene data show CDR1 as KGHDR and CDR2 as SFDVKD. V lost 0 bases to trimming and J lost 3 bases; unmatched junction nucleotides: 12. This chain's CDR3 is CATSDLRQGLAGGSTDTQYF. CDR3 bases: TGTGCCACCAGTGATTTGCGACAGGGGCTAGCGGGAGGGTCGACAGATACGCAGTATTTT.

The chain employs TRBV2 and TRBJ1-2; 10 bases align to TRBD1. The CDR3 sequence is 14 residues long. Germline assignment: CDR1 SNHLY and CDR2 FYNNEI. The V segment lost 3 bases and the J segment 3 bases; nucleotides outside the gene matches: 1. CDR3 protein: CASSDGQGDYGYTF. The CDR3 nucleotides read TGTGCCAGCAGTGACGGACAGGGGGACTATGGCTACACCTTC.

The chain is built from TRBV9 and TRBJ2-5; D is perhaps TRBD1 (5 bases). The CDR3 runs 15 residues. Germline CDR1 and CDR2: SGDLS and YYNGEE. V lost 3 bases and J lost 5, with 17 bases in between. CDR3 nucleotide sequence: TGTGCCAGCAGCGCACGGCAGGGCAGTGTCGAGACCCAGTACTTC. It translates to CASSARQGSVETQYF.

The rearrangement joins TRBV7-8 to TRBJ1-4, with TRBD1 matching over 9 bases. CDR3 length: 15 residues. The V gene end was trimmed by 5 bases and the J gene end by 6 bases; junction bases not matched to a gene: 7. Germline V gene lookup returns CDR1 SGHVS and CDR2 FQNEAQ. The CDR3 coding sequence is TGTGCCAGCAGCCCATACAGGGGGCTGTATGAAAAACTGTTTTTT. It yields the protein CASSPYRGLYEKLFF.

The genes are TRBV10-2 and TRBJ2-3; D perhaps matches TRBD2 (5 bases). The CDR3 loop spans 14 amino acids. CDR1 WSHSY and CDR2 SAAADI come from the germline V gene. The ends were cut back, 8 bases at V and 9 bases at J, with 21 bases in the middle. CDR3 DNA: TGCGCCAGCCGGGCTGGGGAGACTATTGGGACGCAGTATTTT. Its protein product is CASRAGETIGTQYF.

This chain links TRBV19 with TRBJ1-3; possibly TRBD1 for D (5 bases). The CDR3 has 16 amino acids. CDR1 LNHDA and CDR2 SQIVND come from the germline V gene (reference sequence). Trimming shortened V by 7 bases and J by 2 bases, and 18 bases separated the two germline ends. The CDR3, as DNA: TGTGCCAGTACCACCTCTCCAGGGATTACTGGAAACACCATATATTTT. Translated, it gives CASTTSPGITGNTIYF.

CDR3 sequence: CASRYNRDTYEQYF. Written as DNA, the CDR3 is TGTGCCAGCAGGTACAACCGGGACACCTACGAGCAGTACTTC. The rearrangement joins TRBV2 to TRBJ2-7; a weak D match, TRBD1 (6 bases). The V and J ends lost 6 bases and 2 bases respectively, with 14 bases between them. CDR1 is SNHLY, CDR2 FYNNEI, per germline. This CDR3 region has 14 residues.

This chain links TRBV10-1 with TRBJ2-7; D might be TRBD2 (6 bases). The CDR3 spans 16 residues. Trimming took 7 bases from V and 0 from J, leaving 19 bases between them. In germline, CDR1 is WNHNN, CDR2 SYGVQD (reference sequence). The CDR3: CASTLGSTSHSYEQYF. CDR3 in DNA: TGCGCCAGCACCCTAGGCAGTACTAGCCACTCCTACGAGCAGTACTTC.

This clone occurred a few times. The CDR3: CASSPGLPKTGELFF. In DNA, the CDR3 is TGCGCCAGCAGCCCGGGACTCCCTAAGACCGGGGAGCTGTTTTTT. The chain joins TRBV5-1 to TRBJ2-2; possibly TRBD2 for D (6 bases). V lost 4 bases and J 5 bases, leaving 15 bases between the germline ends. From germline, CDR1 is SGHRS and CDR2 YFSETQ. This CDR3 spans 15 amino acids.

The V call is TRBV12-3 or TRBV12-4, the J call TRBJ1-4, with D maybe TRBD1 (5 bases). Trimming took 8 bases from V and 7 from J, leaving 14 bases between them. This CDR3 region has 13 residues. The CDR3 nucleotides are TGTGCCAGCCAGTCAGGGTCCCGTGAAAAACTGTTTTTT. Translating it yields CASQSGSREKLFF.

In DNA, the CDR3 is TGTGCCAGCAGTTTTACCAGCGATTCACCCCTCCACTTT. This encodes CASSFTSDSPLHF. This chain joins TRBV12-3 or TRBV12-4 and TRBJ1-6; D is unresolved. Trimming removed 3 bases from V and 8 bases from J, with 8 bases in between. The CDR3 has 13 amino acids.

The gene calls are TRBV5-1 and TRBJ2-3; 11 nucleotides line up with TRBD1. This CDR3 is 18 amino acids long. V trimming: 4 bases; J trimming: 0 bases; junction bases outside the gene matches: 10. Germline CDR1 SGHRS, CDR2 YFSETQ. The CDR3 here is CASSPGTGGVSSTDTQYF. DNA for the CDR3: TGCGCCAGCAGCCCTGGGACAGGGGGAGTCTCTAGCACAGATACGCAGTATTTT.

The V call is TRBV5-5, the J call TRBJ1-2; D is uncertain. Trimming shortened V by 1 base and J by 4 bases, and 8 bases separated the two germline ends. Germline CDR1 SGHKS, CDR2 YYEKEE (reference sequence). This CDR3 is built from 13 residues. The CDR3 region is CASSLSGGYGYTF. In DNA form, the CDR3 reads TGTGCCAGCAGCTTGAGCGGTGGCTATGGCTACACCTTC.